The 25 T cell receptor beta chains below come from one sample, sequenced in a study of CD8 T cells in ankylosing spondylitis. TCRdb recomputed calls from the 5' RACE reads with MiXCR, one row per CDR3 protein. The sample carries under 400,000 distinct CDR3 sequences, approximately 10% recorded once. Input material: blood, either unsorted or a sorted T cell fraction (not recorded which). Source of these receptors: a female donor with ankylosing spondylitis or in good health (not recorded which).

This clonotype occurred many times. This CDR3 reads CAISELRAGTTTDTQYF. In DNA, the CDR3 is TGTGCCATCAGTGAGCTTCGAGCGGGGACCACCACAGATACGCAGTATTTT. The V gene is TRBV10-3, the J gene TRBJ2-3; 7 positions match TRBD2. The CDR3 sequence is 17 residues long. Germline CDR1 and CDR2: ENHRY and SYGVKD. V lost 2 bases to trimming and J lost 2 bases; unmatched junction nucleotides: 10.

This clonotype was counted at least ten times. This chain joins TRBV20-1 and TRBJ1-6; no definite D call. The germline CDR1 and CDR2 sequences are DFQATT and SNEGSKA (reference sequence). The germline V and J ends were trimmed by 3 bases and 0 bases, with 6 bases remaining between them. The CDR3 has 14 amino acids. The CDR3 loop is CSARSSSYNSPLHF. DNA of the CDR3: TGCAGTGCTAGGAGTAGCTCCTATAATTCACCCCTCCACTTT.

Concerning this clonotype itself: Possible read error: a much larger clone is one base away. Written as DNA, the CDR3 is TGCGCCAGCAGCTTGTTGGGAGCGGTAGATACGCAGTATTTT. It encodes CASSLLGAVDTQYF. The chain carries TRBV5-1 and TRBJ2-3; possibly TRBD2 for D (5 bases). Per the germline V gene, CDR1 is SGHRS and CDR2 is YFSETQ. The CDR3 runs to 14 residues. Trimming shortened V by 1 base and J by 5 bases, and 11 bases separated the two germline ends.

This clonotype was recorded at least ten times. The chain uses TRBV11-1 and TRBJ2-4; possible D gene TRBD1, 5 bases. This CDR3 contains 16 residues. Germline values: CDR1 SGHAT, CDR2 FQDESV (reference sequence). Trimming removed 3 bases from V and 0 bases from J, with 12 bases in between. CDR3 sequence (DNA): TGTGCCAGCAGCTTCACAGGTCAACTAGCCAAAAACATTCAGTACTTC. Encoded protein: CASSFTGQLAKNIQYF. The variable domain in full, completed from reference TRBV11-1 and TRBJ2-4, reads EAEVAQSPRYKITEKSQAVAFWCDPISGHATLYWYRQILGQGPELLVQFQDESVVDDSQLPKDRFSAERLKGVDSTLKIQPAELGDSAMYLCASSFTGQLAKNIQYFGAGTRLSVL.

The sample holds many counts of this clonotype. The rearrangement uses TRBV4-1 and TRBJ1-4; D is undetermined. Germline V gives CDR1 MGHRA, CDR2 YSYEKL. Trimming removed 1 base from V and 0 bases from J, with 6 bases in between. This CDR3 spans 15 amino acids. Written as DNA, the CDR3 is TGCGCCAGCAGCCAAGGATGGGCAACTAATGAAAAACTGTTTTTT. Translated, it gives CASSQGWATNEKLFF.

This clonotype was recorded a few times. This chain joins TRBV29-1 and TRBJ2-7; 8 bases agree with TRBD1. J was trimmed by 3 bases and V by 7 bases; bases with no gene match: 5. The CDR3 has 12 residues. CDR1 and CDR2 (germline): SQVTM, ANQGSEA. The DNA of the CDR3 is TGCAGCGCGGTGGACAGGGACTACGAGCAGTACTTC. Its translation is CSAVDRDYEQYF.

The chain joins TRBV18 to TRBJ2-3, with D maybe TRBD1 (5 bases). The CDR3 sequence is 15 residues long. Germline-derived CDR1 and CDR2 are KGHSH and LQKENI. V was trimmed by 2 bases and J by 2 bases, leaving 11 bases between them. CDR3 nucleotides: TGTGCCAGCTCACCATCGGACATTTACACAGATACGCAGTATTTT. Translating it yields CASSPSDIYTDTQYF. The variable domain in full, completed from reference TRBV18 and TRBJ2-3, reads NAGVMQNPRHLVRRRGQEARLRCSPMKGHSHVYWYRQLPEEGLKFMVYLQKENIIDESGMPKERFSAEFPKEGPSILRIQQVVRGDSAAYFCASSPSDIYTDTQYFGPGTRLTVL.

This clonotype came up many times. The chain couples TRBV20-1 to TRBJ1-4, with D uncertain. V lost 7 bases and J lost 5, with 8 bases in between. Germline V gene sequence: CDR1 DFQATT, CDR2 SNEGSKA (reference sequence). CDR3 length: 11 amino acids. DNA for the CDR3: TGCAGTGGGCAGAGGAATGAAAAACTGTTTTTT. Translating gives CSGQRNEKLFF.

This clonotype was counted at least ten times. This chain uses TRBV21-1 with TRBJ2-7. TRBV21-1 is assigned pseudogene status. The CDR3 spans 15 residues. CDR3 nucleotide sequence: TGTGCCAGCAGCCCGCGAATCGGGAGCTCCCACGAGCAGTACTTC. Protein: CASSPRIGSSHEQYF.

Details on this clonotype: Being one base from a much bigger clone, this may be a read error. The genes are TRBV10-3 and TRBJ1-5; D call uncertain. Trimming left V 0 bases short and J 6 bases short, with 15 bases between. Per the germline V gene, CDR1 is ENHRY and CDR2 is SYGVKD. The CDR3 spans 16 residues. The CDR3 DNA follows: TGTGCCATCAGTGAGTCCATAGAAGCGAGACGTCAGCCCCAGCATTTT. Its protein product is CAISESIEARRQPQHF.

This clonotype showed up many times. The genes are TRBV10-3 and TRBJ2-7; 12 bases are shared with TRBD1. The germline CDR1 and CDR2 sequences are ENHRY and SYGVKD. The J segment lost 6 bases and the V segment lost 8 bases, leaving 11 bases of the junction unmatched. The CDR3 has 15 amino acids. The CDR3 is CAIRKLPGQGAEQYF. The DNA of the CDR3 is TGTGCCATCCGAAAATTACCGGGACAGGGGGCCGAGCAGTACTTC.

This clonotype was observed many times. The CDR3 nucleotides are TGCGCCAGCAGCTTGCGCTGGGGACAGGGCACTCTAACTGAAGCTTTCTTT. Amino acids: CASSLRWGQGTLTEAFF. The rearrangement joins TRBV5-1 to TRBJ1-1; 9 nucleotides align to TRBD1. Germline lookup yields CDR1 SGHRS and CDR2 YFSETQ. This CDR3 contains 17 residues. Trimming removed 1 base from V and 5 bases from J; junction bases left unmatched: 12.

In the case of this clonotype: This may stem from a read error, because a much larger clone lies one nucleotide away. The V call is TRBV5-1, the J call TRBJ1-1; D is uncertain. This CDR3 is built from 14 residues. Germline lookup yields CDR1 SGHRS and CDR2 YFSETQ. Trimming removed 4 bases at V and 4 bases at J, with 14 bases between. CDR3 region: CASSPYSESTEAFF. The CDR3 DNA is TGCGCCAGCAGCCCGTACTCGGAGAGCACTGAAGCTTTCTTT. Full variable domain (remainder filled in from reference TRBV5-1 and TRBJ1-1): KAGVTQTPRYLIKTRGQQVTLSCSPISGHRSVSWYQQTPGQGLQFLFEYFSETQRNKGNFPGRFSGRQFSNSRSEMNVSTLELGDSALYLCASSPYSESTEAFFGQGTRLTVV.

This chain joins TRBV20-1 and TRBJ2-5; 10 bases map to TRBD1. Looked up from germline, CDR1 is DFQATT and CDR2 is SNEGSKA (reference sequence). This CDR3 contains 13 residues. J was trimmed by 12 bases and V by 6 bases; bases with no gene match: 13. The CDR3 coding sequence is TGCAGTGCGAGAAGACAGGGGGCGCAGGTTAAGTACTTC. Translated, it gives CSARRQGAQVKYF.

Concerning this clonotype: Given a much more abundant clone one base away, this may be a read error. V usage is TRBV20-1 and J usage is TRBJ2-1; no firm D call. This CDR3 comprises 11 residues. Germline loops: CDR1 DFQATT, CDR2 SNEGSKA (reference sequence). Here the CDR3 DNA reads TGCAGTGGTTCCTATCACAATGAGCAGCTCTTC. Translating gives CSGSYHNEQLF.

This chain links TRBV20-1 with TRBJ2-7; D is tentatively TRBD1 or TRBD2 (6 bases each). The V and J ends lost 0 bases and 6 bases respectively, with 18 bases between them. The germline V gene encodes CDR1 DFQATT and CDR2 SNEGSKA (reference sequence). The CDR3 runs to 15 residues. The CDR3 here is CSARDVGGRVGEQYF. The CDR3 DNA is TGCAGTGCTAGAGATGTCGGGGGCAGGGTTGGCGAGCAGTACTTC.

The V and J genes are TRBV12-3 or TRBV12-4 and TRBJ2-3; D might be TRBD1 (6 bases). This CDR3 is 15 amino acids long. V was pared by 7 bases and J by 2 bases, with 16 bases between. The CDR3 sequence is CASIPQGHFTDTQYF. The CDR3, as DNA: TGTGCCAGCATCCCACAGGGACACTTCACAGATACGCAGTATTTT.

V gene TRBV15 combines with J gene TRBJ1-5; D is ambiguous. V was pared by 4 bases and J by 2 bases, with 9 bases between. CDR3 size: 14 residues. Germline V CDR1 and CDR2: LNHNV, YYDKDF (reference sequence). CDR3 nucleotide sequence: TGTGCCACCAGCATCTCCGGGGGCAATCAGCCCCAGCATTTT. Amino acids: CATSISGGNQPQHF.

The table lists this clonotype with many counts. The chain uses TRBV7-2 and TRBJ2-7, with D perhaps TRBD1 (5 bases). The CDR3 extends over 12 amino acids. The germline CDR1 and CDR2 sequences are SGHTA and FQGNSA. V lost 5 bases and J 3 bases, leaving 8 bases between the germline ends. Here the CDR3 DNA reads TGTGCCAGCAGCCTGACAGACTACGAGCAGTACTTC. This encodes CASSLTDYEQYF.

This clonotype was seen ten or more times. The chain couples TRBV7-8 to TRBJ1-1, with D maybe TRBD1 (6 bases). The length of the CDR3 is 16 residues. Trimming shortened V by 4 bases and J by 5 bases, and 20 bases separated the two germline ends. Germline V gene sequence: CDR1 SGHVS, CDR2 FQNEAQ. CDR3 region: CASSWGGSGGRTEAFF. CDR3 coding DNA: TGTGCCAGCAGCTGGGGGGGCTCAGGTGGAAGGACTGAAGCTTTCTTT.

For the CDR3, the DNA is TGTGCCAGCAGCCCAATAGGGTTTTCAGATACGCAGTATTTT. Its protein product is CASSPIGFSDTQYF. The chain couples TRBV7-9 to TRBJ2-3; no reliable D call. The V end was cut by 5 bases, the J end by 4 bases, with 13 bases between. Germline CDR1 SEHNR, CDR2 FQNEAQ (reference sequence). CDR3 length: 14 amino acids.

This clonotype was counted at least ten times. J is TRBJ1-2 and V is TRBV27; D gene ambiguous. Germline loops: CDR1 MNHEY, CDR2 SMNVEV (reference sequence). Trimming left V 6 bases short and J 3 bases short, with 20 bases between. There are 16 residues in the CDR3. CDR3 protein: CASSTMRDLAYYGYTF. The DNA of the CDR3 is TGTGCCAGCAGCACCATGCGGGATCTGGCGTACTATGGCTACACCTTC.

This clonotype was recorded many times. The rearrangement links TRBV12-3 or TRBV12-4 to TRBJ2-2; TRBD1 aligns across 11 bases. Germline trimming cut 6 bases from V and 4 bases from J; bases unmatched to any gene: 4. This CDR3 spans 15 amino acids. The CDR3 loop is CASRGTGGITGELFF. CDR3 sequence (DNA): TGTGCCAGCAGGGGGACAGGGGGGATCACCGGGGAGCTGTTTTTT.

The sample holds many counts of this clonotype. CDR3 sequence: CSVAVKGKNIQYF. The CDR3 nucleotides read TGCAGCGTGGCCGTCAAGGGCAAAAACATTCAGTACTTC. V gene TRBV29-1 combines with J gene TRBJ2-4; D is unclear. Germline assignment: CDR1 SQVTM and CDR2 ANQGSEA. The CDR3 is made up of 13 amino acids. The ends were cut back, 6 bases at V and 3 bases at J, with 12 bases in the middle.

This clonotype showed up many times. The J gene is TRBJ1-5, the V gene TRBV10-2, with D uncertain. There are 14 residues in the CDR3. Trimming left V 2 bases short and J 6 bases short, with 11 bases between. Germline V gene sequence: CDR1 WSHSY, CDR2 SAAADI. The CDR3 protein is CASSEVGRAQPQHF. In DNA, the CDR3 is TGCGCCAGCAGTGAGGTCGGGAGGGCTCAGCCCCAGCATTTT.